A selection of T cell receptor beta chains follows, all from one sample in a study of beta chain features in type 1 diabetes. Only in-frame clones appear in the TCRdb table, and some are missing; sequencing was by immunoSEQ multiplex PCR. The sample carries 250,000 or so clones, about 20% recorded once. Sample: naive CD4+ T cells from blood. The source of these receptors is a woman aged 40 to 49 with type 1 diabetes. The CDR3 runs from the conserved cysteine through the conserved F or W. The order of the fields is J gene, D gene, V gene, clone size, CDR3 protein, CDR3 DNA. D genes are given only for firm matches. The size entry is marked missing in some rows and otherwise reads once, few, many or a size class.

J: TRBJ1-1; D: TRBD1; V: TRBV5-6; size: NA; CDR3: CASSPDRGRMGTEAFF; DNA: TGTGCCAGCAGCCCGGACAGGGGGCGCATGGGCACTGAAGCTTTCTTT
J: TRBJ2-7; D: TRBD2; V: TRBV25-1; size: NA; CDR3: CASSDSGRGAYEQYF; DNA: TGTGCCAGCAGTGACTCAGGACGGGGGGCCTACGAGCAGTACTTC
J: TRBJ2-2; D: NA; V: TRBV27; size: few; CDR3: CASTPWETGELFF; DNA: TGTGCCAGCACCCCGTGGGAGACCGGGGAGCTGTTTTTT
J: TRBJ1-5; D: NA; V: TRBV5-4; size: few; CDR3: CASSFFGSNQPQHF; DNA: TGTGCCAGCAGCTTCTTCGGTAGCAATCAGCCCCAGCATTTT
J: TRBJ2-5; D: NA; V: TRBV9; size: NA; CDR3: CASTRGGQGGQETQYF; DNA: TGTGCCAGCACTCGGGGGGGACAGGGCGGACAAGAGACCCAGTACTTC
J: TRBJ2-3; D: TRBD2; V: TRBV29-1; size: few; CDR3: CSVEGTGTSGRLNTQYF; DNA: TGCAGCGTTGAAGGTACCGGGACTAGCGGGAGGTTGAATACGCAGTATTTT
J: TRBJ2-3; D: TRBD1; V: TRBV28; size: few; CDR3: CASSGRDRHTDTQYF; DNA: TGTGCCAGCAGCGGTCGGGACAGACACACAGATACGCAGTATTTT
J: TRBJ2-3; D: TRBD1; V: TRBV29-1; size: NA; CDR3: CSVAQGAPDTQYF; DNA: TGCAGCGTTGCCCAGGGGGCCCCAGATACGCAGTATTTT
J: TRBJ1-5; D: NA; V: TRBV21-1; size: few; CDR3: CASSKRAPNQPQHF; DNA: TGTGCCAGCAGCAAACGCGCCCCCAATCAGCCCCAGCATTTT
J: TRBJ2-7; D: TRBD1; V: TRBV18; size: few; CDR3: CASSSGQVGEQYF; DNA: TGTGCCAGCTCTTCGGGACAGGTGGGCGAGCAGTACTTC